This TCR beta chain was found in a study of human T cells and chemical hapten exposure. In the study overall: Affected patients, primarily female, had alopecia areata, totalis or universalis.

Source study methods: The number of TCRs in each sample had a median of approximately 96,000 and spanned about 23,224 to 690,600. TCRdb redid the calling of the RACE reads with MiXCR, one entry per CDR3 protein. These V and J calls originate from TCRdb's pipeline instead of the authors' own analysis. Among 95,000 or so distinct CDR3 sequences, roughly an eighth were seen once, and the ten largest hold 3.2%. The table lists this clonotype with a few counts. This CDR3 contains 15 residues. Germline V gene sequence: CDR1 SGHAT, CDR2 FQNNGV. V gave up 4 bases and J gave up 2 bases; unmatched junction bases: 5. Time point specified: patch test 2, 6 weeks after DPC sensitization. Treatment given: therapeutic diphenylcyclopropenone sensitization with weekly scalp DPC.

The sample was whole blood, taken in connection with sensitization to the hapten diphenylcyclopropenone (DPC). This TCR was recovered from a woman between 35 and 50 years old with alopecia areata. Some clones in this sample may be carry-over from other donors' samples. This rearrangement joins TRBV11-2 to TRBJ1-5; TRBD1 matches at 7 bases. In DNA form, the CDR3 reads TGTGCCAGCAGCTCCGGACAGGCAGGCAATCAGCCCCAGCATTTT. Its protein product is CASSSGQAGNQPQHF.